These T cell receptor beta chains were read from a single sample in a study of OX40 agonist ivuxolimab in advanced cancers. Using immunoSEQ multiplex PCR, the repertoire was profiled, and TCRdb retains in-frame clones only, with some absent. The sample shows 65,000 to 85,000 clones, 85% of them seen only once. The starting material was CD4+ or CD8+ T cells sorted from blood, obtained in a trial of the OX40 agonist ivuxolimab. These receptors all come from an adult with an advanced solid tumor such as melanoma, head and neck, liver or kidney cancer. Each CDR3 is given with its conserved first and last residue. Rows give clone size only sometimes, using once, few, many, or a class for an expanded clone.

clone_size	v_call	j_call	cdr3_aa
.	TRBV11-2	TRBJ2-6	CASSYAGTGAVLTF
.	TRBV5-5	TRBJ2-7	CASSNGQGTYEQYF
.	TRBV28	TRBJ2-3	CASSSPPYTDTQYF
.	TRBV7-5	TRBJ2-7	CASSPGTIDTEQYF
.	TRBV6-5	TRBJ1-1	CASRVGSATEAFF
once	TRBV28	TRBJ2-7	CASSSLRLAVKGEQYF
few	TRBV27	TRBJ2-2	CASSFRGGDTGELFF
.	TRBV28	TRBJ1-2	CAAATGGTNYGYTF
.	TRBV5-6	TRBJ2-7	CASSLGTGASYEQYF
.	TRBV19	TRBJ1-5	CASSWTGGDQPQHF
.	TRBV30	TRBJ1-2	CAWNPGQSNYGYTF
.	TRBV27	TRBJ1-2	CASREYSGGYTF
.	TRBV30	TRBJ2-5	CAWSPGNQETQYF
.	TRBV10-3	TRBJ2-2	CATRTGDTGELFF
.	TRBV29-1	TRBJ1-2	CSVAGQGYGYTF
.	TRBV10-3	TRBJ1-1	CATITGPLRVNTEAFF
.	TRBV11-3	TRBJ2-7	CASSLYLESEQYF
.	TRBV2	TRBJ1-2	CASSKDRESYGYTF
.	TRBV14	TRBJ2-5	CASSQRSWGRVFGETQYF
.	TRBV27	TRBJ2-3	CASSVGTHSTDTQYF
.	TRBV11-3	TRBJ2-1	CASSHGGAYTTEQFF
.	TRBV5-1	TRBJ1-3	CASTDNPYSGNTIYF
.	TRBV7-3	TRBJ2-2	CASSFQGQDGELFF
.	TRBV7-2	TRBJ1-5	CASSYRESQPQHF
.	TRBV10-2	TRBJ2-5	CASSESQETQYF
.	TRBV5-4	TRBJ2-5	CASSLAGGETQYF
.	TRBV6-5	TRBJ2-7	CASSYSGGSSYEQYF
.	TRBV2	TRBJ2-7	CASWNENSYEQYF
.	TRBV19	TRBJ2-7	CASSIVQGPRGEQYF
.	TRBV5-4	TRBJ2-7	CASSPGGRVNPRPVF
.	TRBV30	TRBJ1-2	CAWSARADYGYTF
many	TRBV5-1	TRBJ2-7	CASSTSANSYEQYF
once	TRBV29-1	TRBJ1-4	CSFSLATNEKLFF
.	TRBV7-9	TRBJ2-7	CASSLSPGRDEQYF
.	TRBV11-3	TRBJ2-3	CASSSDGSTDTQYF
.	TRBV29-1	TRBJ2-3	CSVEDSYTDTQYF
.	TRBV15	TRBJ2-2	CATSRASAFGELFF
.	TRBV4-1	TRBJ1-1	CASSRGAGPNTEAFF
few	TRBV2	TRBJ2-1	CASRETSNEQFF
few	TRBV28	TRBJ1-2	CASSPGTLPGYTF
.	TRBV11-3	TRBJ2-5	CASSLGGGQETQYF
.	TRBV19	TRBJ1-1	CASSIAFRAPEAFF
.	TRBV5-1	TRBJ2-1	CASSPGTRYNEQFF
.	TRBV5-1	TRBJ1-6	CASSLGAGKNSPLHF
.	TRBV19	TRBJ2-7	CASSMGWTSENEQYF
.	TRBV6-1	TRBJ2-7	CASSLSGTYEQYF
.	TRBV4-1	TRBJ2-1	CASSPPIIVNEQFF
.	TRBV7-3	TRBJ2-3	CASGDRGRADTQYF
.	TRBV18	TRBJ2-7	CASSPTGNTYEQYF
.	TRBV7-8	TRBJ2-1	CASSLSVSSYNEQFF
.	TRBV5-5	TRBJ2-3	CASSLLPGDTQYF
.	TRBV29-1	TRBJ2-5	CSVHRGETQYF
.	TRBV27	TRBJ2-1	CASTSFGPGGGYNEQFF